This T cell receptor (beta chain) is drawn from a study of low-dose radiotherapy and immunotherapy resistance in tumors. Noted time point: before trial treatment. This CDR3 is 13 amino acids long. Trimming at V came to 5 bases and at J to 5 bases, leaving 4 bases not matched to a gene. TRAV and TRBV primers primed cDNA for both TCRalpha and TCRbeta. Using a constant-region primer together with a V-primer adapter, TCRs were subjected to about 18 PCR cycles of amplification. TCRdb re-called the reads with MiXCR, one entry per CDR3 protein. The sample holds around 99,000 distinct CDR3 sequences, under 10% seen once.

The sample in question was PBMCs, obtained before treatment. The source of this sequence is a male donor with prostate cancer. The chain carries TRBV12-3 or TRBV12-4 and TRBJ2-7, with 9 positions matching TRBD1. The CDR3 DNA reads as TGTGCCAGCAGTCCGGGACAGGGTAACGAGCAGTACTTC. It codes for CASSPGQGNEQYF.